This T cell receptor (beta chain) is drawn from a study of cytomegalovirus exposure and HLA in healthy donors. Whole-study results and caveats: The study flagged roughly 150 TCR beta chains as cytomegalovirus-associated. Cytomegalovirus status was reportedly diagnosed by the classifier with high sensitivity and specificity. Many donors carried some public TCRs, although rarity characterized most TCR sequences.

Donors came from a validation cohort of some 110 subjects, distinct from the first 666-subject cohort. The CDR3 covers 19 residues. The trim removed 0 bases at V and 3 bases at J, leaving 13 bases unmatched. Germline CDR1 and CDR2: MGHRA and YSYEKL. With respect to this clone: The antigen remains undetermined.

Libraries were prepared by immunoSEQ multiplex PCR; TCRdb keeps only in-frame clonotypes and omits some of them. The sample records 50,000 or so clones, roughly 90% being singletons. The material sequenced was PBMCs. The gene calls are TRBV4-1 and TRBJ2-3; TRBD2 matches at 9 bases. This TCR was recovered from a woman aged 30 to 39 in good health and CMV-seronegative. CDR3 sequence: CASSQESLAGPPPTDTQYF. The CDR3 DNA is TGCGCCAGCAGCCAAGAAAGCCTAGCGGGACCCCCTCCAACAGATACGCAGTATTTT.